The T cell receptor beta chain described here comes from a study of blood T cell repertoires in COVID-19 (dated by TCRdb to 2019 to 2021). In terms of the full investigation: Samples covering the acute and convalescent phases of COVID-19 were provided by collaborators in the United States, Italy and Spain. The prospective study material was composed of cDNA or gDNA derived from T cells, B-cell-depleted T cells, or PBMCs. Deeply sampled blood TCRbeta repertoires from subjects exposed to, actively infected with, or recovered from COVID-19 were included in the dataset. The repertoires were made available in a free public database intended to serve as a resource for research on the immune response to SARS-CoV-2. The samples were drawn from the first 160 participants of the ongoing ImmuneRACE study and from 1,254 subjects provided by 6 global collaborators. A de-identified subject ID, COVID-19 status, age in years and sex were almost always included in the sample metadata. Where available, HLA class I and class II types were taken from metadata supplied by the sample provider and were not determined by assay-based typing.

Whole blood was collected in K2EDTA tubes by collaborating institutions according to the institutions' own protocols. Collaborator samples were shipped for TCRbeta analysis as frozen whole blood, isolated PBMCs, or DNA extracted from either sample type. Overall study results and their limits: How much clinical and demographic metadata was included differed by source and by participant, and the metadata was provided uncurated.

Including the terminal cysteine and phenylalanine, the CDR3 comprises 17 residues. The entry retains the CDR3 DNA only, 51 bases that are in frame from base 1. The germline V gene encodes CDR1 LNHDA and CDR2 SQIVND (reference sequence). Trimmed from V: 4 bases; trimmed from J: 6 bases; junction bases lacking a gene match: 10. TCRbeta CDR3 regions were amplified from genomic DNA using the immunoSEQ Assay, a bias-controlled multiplex PCR. In the authors' own workflow: The number of nucleated cells in each sample was estimated from the amplification of reference gene primers within the assay. Sequence reads were collapsed and filtered to measure the absolute abundance of every unique TCRbeta CDR3 rearrangement. For each sample, productive Simpson clonality was calculated as the square root of Simpson's diversity index over productive rearrangements. TCRdb took this table from immuneACCESS and kept in-frame rearrangements with V and J called. Such tables lack part of the clones; where checked against another copy, unresolved V genes explain under half of the gap, and the rest is unexplained. V and J calls and clone size are copied from that table; D and trimming were computed from the DNA. The sample data list approximately 210,000 clones, and approximately 86% of these were observed just once. The ten largest clones take up more than 1.4% of the sample.

Concerning this clone: No antigen is known for it. No base quality information exists; no much larger clone differs at one position.

The rearrangement combines TRBV19 with TRBJ2-2; TRBD2 aligns with 11 central bases. The receptor's source is a young man with active or convalescent COVID-19. Sequencing input: peripheral blood. The nucleotide sequence is TGTGCCAGTAGTACCCTGACTAGCGGGGCGAGGGCCGGGGAGCTGTTTTTT. Translated, it reads CASSTLTSGARAGELFF.